This T cell receptor (beta chain) is drawn from a study of CD8+CD57+ T cells in acquired aplastic anemia. A remark on this clonotype: Its cognate antigen is unknown. One end of the junction varies from germline; a read error may be responsible.

All sequencing subjects had displayed CD8+CD57+ cell expansion on flow cytometry. None of the patients had been given any therapy when their blood was sampled. Study findings and constraints: The study found no significant CD8+ Simpson's diversity difference between patients and controls. A set of more than 25 CD8+ CDR3 sequences was shared between patients and controls, and these sequences appeared highly expressed in patients.

The germline V gene has CDR1 SEHNR and CDR2 FQNEAQ (reference sequence). CDR3 length: 14 residues. Profiling that covered TCR beta VDJ and CDR3 relied on genomic DNA as its template. TCRdb reprocessed the reads with MiXCR, giving one entry per CDR3 protein. Of fewer than 300,000 distinct CDR3 sequences in the sample, roughly 80% were seen once. V and J are TRBV7-9 and TRBJ2-5; 11 bases map to TRBD1. Sequenced sample: sorted CD4+, CD8+, or CD8+CD57+ T cells (not recorded which) from PBMCs. The sequence was obtained from a human donor with aplastic anemia. The CDR3 DNA sequence: TGTGCCGGACAGGGGGCTAGGGAGACCCAGTACCAGGGGTTC. Encoded protein: CAGQGARETQYQGF. The entire variable domain, with the rest obtained from reference TRBV7-9 and TRBJ2-5, is as follows: DTGVSQNPRHKITKRGQNVTFRCDPISEHNRLYWYRQTLGQGPEFLTYFQNEAQLEKSRLLSDRFSAERPKGSFSTLEIQRTEQGDSAMYLCAGQGARETQYQGFGPGTRLLVL.